One sample yielded the 5 T cell receptor beta chains listed below, sequenced in a study of blood T cell repertoires in COVID-19. The protocol was immunoSEQ multiplex PCR, while the TCRdb copy is restricted to in-frame clones and leaves out a portion. The sample has about 400,000 clones, around 90% seen once. The sequencing sample was made of PBMCs or T cells enriched from blood (not recorded which). The receptors stem from a woman between 40 and 50 years old with acute COVID-19.

The chain links TRBV2 to TRBJ2-7; unclear D gene. This CDR3 spans 16 amino acids. Looked up from germline, CDR1 is SNHLY and CDR2 is FYNNEI. Trimming removed 0 bases from V and 4 bases from J, with 16 bases in between. In DNA, the CDR3 is TGTGCCAGCAGTGAAGCGCTCGGCGCAGGCGTATACGAGCAGTACTTC. It yields the protein CASSEALGAGVYEQYF.

The chain joins TRBV21-1 to TRBJ1-6; no check of the table's D call, TRBD1, against the DNA was made. TRBV21-1 is a listed pseudogene. The CDR3 consists of 18 residues. CDR3 sequence: CASSKEKDREIYNSPLHF. CDR3 in DNA: TGTGCCAGCAGCAAAGAAAAGGACAGGGAGATATATAATTCACCCCTCCACTTT.

The rearrangement links TRBV30 to TRBJ1-1; 8 positions match TRBD1. The V and J ends lost 3 bases and 3 bases, in that order; junction bases with no gene match: 9. CDR1 and CDR2 (germline): GTSNPN, SVGIG (reference sequence). The CDR3 spans 15 residues. CDR3 sequence: CAWRSRTGLDTEAFF. CDR3 coding DNA: TGTGCCTGGAGATCTAGGACAGGGCTGGACACTGAAGCTTTCTTT.

The chain combines TRBV4-2 with TRBJ1-2; 9 nucleotides match TRBD1. Losses at the gene ends were 1 base for V and 8 bases for J; bases not matched to a gene: 14. Germline CDR1 reads LGHNA; CDR2 reads YNFKEQ. The CDR3 consists of 17 residues. CDR3 DNA: TGTGCCAGCAGCCAAGCTCCTCCGGGACAGGGATTGATAGGCTACACCTTC. It translates to CASSQAPPGQGLIGYTF.

The chain combines TRBV18 with TRBJ1-2, with a tentative D call TRBD1 (5 bases). Germline V gene sequence: CDR1 KGHSH, CDR2 LQKENI. With 8 bases removed from V and 5 bases from J, the gap between germline ends came to 36 bases. CDR3 length: 20 residues. DNA of the CDR3: TGTGCCAGCACGCCATCTTACGGGACCCTAAGCGGGACCCGAAGATATGGCTACACCTTC. It is translated as CASTPSYGTLSGTRRYGYTF.